This TCR beta chain was identified during a study of lymphopenia after photon versus proton radiotherapy. The method was immunoSEQ multiplex PCR; TCRdb's version includes in-frame clones alone and lacks a portion of them. Here the sample spans about 5,000 clones, 88% being singletons. V lost 3 bases, J lost 7 bases, and 9 bases lay in between. Looked up from germline, CDR1 is MNHNS and CDR2 is SASEGT. The CDR3 spans 13 residues. This TCR derives from a man aged 30 to 45 with gastric cancer. Specimen: peripheral blood, collected from a patient treated with photon-based radiotherapy. This chain joins TRBV6-1 and TRBJ2-2, with D possibly being TRBD1 (6 bases). CDR3 residues: CASSETGLGELFF. DNA for the CDR3: TGTGCCAGCAGTGAGACAGGTCTCGGGGAGCTGTTTTTT.